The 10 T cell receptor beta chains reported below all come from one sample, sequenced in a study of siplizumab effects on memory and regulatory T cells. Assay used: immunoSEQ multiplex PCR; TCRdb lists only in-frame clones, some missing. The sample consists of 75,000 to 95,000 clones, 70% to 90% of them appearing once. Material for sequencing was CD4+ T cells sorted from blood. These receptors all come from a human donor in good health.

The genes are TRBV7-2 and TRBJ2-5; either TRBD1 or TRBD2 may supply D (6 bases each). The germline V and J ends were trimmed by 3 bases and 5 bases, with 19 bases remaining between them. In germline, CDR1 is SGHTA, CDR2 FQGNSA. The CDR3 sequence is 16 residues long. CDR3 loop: CASSFFPRGRRETQYF. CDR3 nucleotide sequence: TGTGCCAGCAGCTTTTTCCCTCGGGGGCGCCGGGAGACCCAGTACTTC.

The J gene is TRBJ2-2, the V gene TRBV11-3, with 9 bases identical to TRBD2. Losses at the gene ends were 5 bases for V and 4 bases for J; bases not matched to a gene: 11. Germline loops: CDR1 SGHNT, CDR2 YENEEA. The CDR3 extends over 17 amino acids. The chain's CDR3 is CASSLGSGSGGTGELFF. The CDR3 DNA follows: TGTGCCAGCAGCCTGGGTAGCGGGAGTGGCGGCACCGGGGAGCTGTTTTTT.

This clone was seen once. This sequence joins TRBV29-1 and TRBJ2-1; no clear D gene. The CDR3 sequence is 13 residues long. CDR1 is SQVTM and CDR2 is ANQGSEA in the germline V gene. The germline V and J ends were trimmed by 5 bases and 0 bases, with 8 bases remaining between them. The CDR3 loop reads CSVTPSSYNEQFF. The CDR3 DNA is TGCAGCGTTACACCAAGCTCCTACAATGAGCAGTTCTTC.

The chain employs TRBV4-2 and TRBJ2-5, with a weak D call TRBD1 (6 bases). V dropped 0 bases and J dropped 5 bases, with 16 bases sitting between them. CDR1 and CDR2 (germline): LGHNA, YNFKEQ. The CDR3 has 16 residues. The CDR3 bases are TGTGCCAGCAGCCAAGAAGACCCGGGGCAGGGGGAGACCCAGTACTTC. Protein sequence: CASSQEDPGQGETQYF.

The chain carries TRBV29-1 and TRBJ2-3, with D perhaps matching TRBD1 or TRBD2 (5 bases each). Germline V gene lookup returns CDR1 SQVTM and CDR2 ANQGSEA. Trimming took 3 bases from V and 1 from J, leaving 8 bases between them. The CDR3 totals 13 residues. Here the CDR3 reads CSVDGGRTDTQYF. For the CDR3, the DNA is TGCAGCGTTGATGGGGGACGCACAGATACGCAGTATTTT.

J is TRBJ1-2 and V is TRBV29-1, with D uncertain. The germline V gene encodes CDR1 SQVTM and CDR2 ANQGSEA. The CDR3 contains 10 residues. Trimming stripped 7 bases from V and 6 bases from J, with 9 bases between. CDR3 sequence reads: CSARENGYTF. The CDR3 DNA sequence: TGCAGCGCCCGGGAGAATGGCTACACCTTC.

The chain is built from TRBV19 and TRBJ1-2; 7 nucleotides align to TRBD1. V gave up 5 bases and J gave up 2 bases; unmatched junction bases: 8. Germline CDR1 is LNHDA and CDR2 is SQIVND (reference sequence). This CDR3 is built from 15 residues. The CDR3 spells CASSSRDSGNYGYTF. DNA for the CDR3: TGTGCCAGTAGTTCCCGGGACAGCGGCAACTATGGCTACACCTTC.

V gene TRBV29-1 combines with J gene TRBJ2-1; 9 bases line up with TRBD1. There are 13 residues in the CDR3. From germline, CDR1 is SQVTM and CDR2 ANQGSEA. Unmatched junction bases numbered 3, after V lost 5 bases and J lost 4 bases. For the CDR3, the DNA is TGCAGCGTTACTGGACAGGGGTACAATGAGCAGTTCTTC. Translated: CSVTGQGYNEQFF.

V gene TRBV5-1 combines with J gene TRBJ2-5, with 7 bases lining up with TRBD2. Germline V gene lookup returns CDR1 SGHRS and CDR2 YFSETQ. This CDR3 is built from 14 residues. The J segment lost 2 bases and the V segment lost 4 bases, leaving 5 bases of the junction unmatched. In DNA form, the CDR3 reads TGCGCCAGCAGCAAAACTAGCGTACAAGAGACCCAGTACTTC. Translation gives CASSKTSVQETQYF.

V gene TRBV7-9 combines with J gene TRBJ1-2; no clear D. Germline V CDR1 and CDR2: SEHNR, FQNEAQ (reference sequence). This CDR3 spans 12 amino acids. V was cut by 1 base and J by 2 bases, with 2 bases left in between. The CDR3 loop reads CASSLVNYGYTF. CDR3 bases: TGTGCCAGCAGCTTAGTCAACTATGGCTACACCTTC.